These 26 T cell receptor beta chains share one sample of origin, sequenced in a study of blood T cell repertoires in COVID-19. The protocol was immunoSEQ multiplex PCR, while the TCRdb copy is restricted to in-frame clones and leaves out a portion. In the table there are 65,000 to 70,000 clones, around three quarters of which are singletons. The source material was peripheral blood. Receptors originate from a human donor in a cohort sampled during active COVID-19.

The J gene is TRBJ1-1, the V gene TRBV6-2 or TRBV6-3; tentatively, D is TRBD1 (5 bases). CDR3 length equals 15 residues. Trimming removed 4 bases from V and 1 base from J, with 13 bases in between. Germline loops: CDR1 MNHEY, CDR2 SVGEGT. The CDR3 DNA sequence: TGTGCCAGCAGTTTTAAGGGGCATTCGAACACTGAAGCTTTCTTT. It codes for CASSFKGHSNTEAFF.

This clone was observed once. This rearrangement joins TRBV7-6 to TRBJ2-1; D possibly corresponds to TRBD2 (7 bases). V shed 3 bases and J shed 0 bases, with 12 bases lying between them. This CDR3 region has 16 residues. CDR1 is SGHVS and CDR2 is FNYEAQ in the germline V gene. This CDR3 is CASSFEGGGSYNEQFF. The CDR3 DNA reads TGTGCCAGCAGCTTTGAAGGGGGGGGCTCCTACAATGAGCAGTTCTTC.

This clone was counted a single time. The chain has TRBV9 and TRBJ1-1, with TRBD1 as a possible D gene (5 bases). V shed 0 bases and J shed 0 bases, with 9 bases lying between them. Germline lookup yields CDR1 SGDLS and CDR2 YYNGEE. The CDR3 is made up of 15 amino acids. The CDR3 protein is CASSVDGGLNTEAFF. CDR3 DNA sequence: TGTGCCAGCAGCGTAGACGGGGGATTGAACACTGAAGCTTTCTTT.

The chain joins TRBV7-2 to TRBJ2-3, with a tentative D call TRBD2 (5 bases). The CDR3 has 14 amino acids. The germline CDR1 and CDR2 sequences are SGHTA and FQGNSA. V was pared by 6 bases and J by 5 bases, with 15 bases between. The CDR3 here is CASSWESSIDTQYF. In DNA form, the CDR3 reads TGTGCCAGCAGTTGGGAGAGCTCAATAGATACGCAGTATTTT.

The chain has TRBV27 and TRBJ2-7; 8 bases are a match to TRBD1. Germline-derived CDR1 and CDR2 are MNHEY and SMNVEV (reference sequence). After removal of 6 bases from V and 7 bases from J, the junction contained 11 bases not matched to a gene. This CDR3 comprises 14 residues. CDR3 sequence: CASRPGQDSGEQYF. The CDR3 DNA reads as TGTGCCAGCAGACCGGGACAGGACTCGGGAGAGCAGTACTTC.

The V and J genes are TRBV5-1 and TRBJ2-7; D ambiguous. Trimming pared 6 bases from V and 3 bases from J, leaving 25 bases between. The CDR3 runs 17 residues. Germline V CDR1 and CDR2: SGHRS, YFSETQ. CDR3 residues: CASKREASDLIYYEQYF. The CDR3 nucleotides read TGCGCCAGCAAGCGTGAAGCCTCAGACCTGATCTACTACGAGCAGTACTTC.

V usage is TRBV29-1 and J usage is TRBJ2-3, with no clear D. Trimming removed 4 bases from V and 2 bases from J, with 4 bases in between. The germline gives CDR1 SQVTM, CDR2 ANQGSEA. This CDR3 is built from 11 residues. The CDR3 loop is CSVASTDTQYF. The CDR3 DNA reads as TGCAGCGTTGCATCCACAGATACGCAGTATTTT.

This clone appeared a single time. J is TRBJ2-5 and V is TRBV7-2; D gene unclear. The CDR3 has 14 residues. Germline V CDR1 and CDR2: SGHTA, FQGNSA. V gave up 1 base and J gave up 5 bases, with 11 bases separating them. CDR3 in amino acids: CASSLDWASETQYF. The CDR3 DNA sequence: TGTGCCAGCAGCTTAGACTGGGCGAGTGAGACCCAGTACTTC.

The chain combines TRBV19 with TRBJ2-7; D call uncertain. Trimming took 5 bases from V and 2 from J, leaving 10 bases between them. This CDR3 is built from 13 residues. Germline V gives CDR1 LNHDA, CDR2 SQIVND (reference sequence). CDR3 in amino acids: CASSPSPPYEQYF. The CDR3 DNA follows: TGTGCCAGTAGTCCAAGCCCGCCCTACGAGCAGTACTTC.

This clone was picked up a small number of times. V is TRBV12-3 or TRBV12-4 and J is TRBJ1-2; TRBD1 agrees at 8 bases. V shed 5 bases and J 8 bases; nucleotides not matched to a gene: 7. The CDR3 loop spans 13 amino acids. Here the CDR3 DNA reads TGTGCCAGCAGTACCAGGGGGCAAGGGGGCTACACCTTC. Protein: CASSTRGQGGYTF.

This clone has only one observation. J is TRBJ1-6 and V is TRBV4-2, with 9 bases identical to TRBD1. Germline V gene lookup returns CDR1 LGHNA and CDR2 YNFKEQ. V was clipped by 0 bases and J by 12 bases; unmatched bases: 6. This CDR3 comprises 15 residues. In DNA, the CDR3 is TGTGCCAGCAGCCAAGAATCGGGACAGGGTAGACCCCTCCACTTT. Protein product: CASSQESGQGRPLHF.

The chain carries TRBV11-2 and TRBJ2-1, with D possibly TRBD2 on 5 matching bases. This CDR3 has 14 residues. CDR1 and CDR2 (germline): SGHAT, FQNNGV. The V gene lost 3 bases and the J gene lost 3 bases, with 9 bases spanning the gap. CDR3 bases: TGTGCCAGCAGCTTTTCTAGCATCTACAATGAGCAGTTCTTC. Protein sequence: CASSFSSIYNEQFF.

The chain combines TRBV5-6 with TRBJ2-7; TRBD1 aligns across 10 bases. Trimming cost V 0 bases and J 2 bases; bases outside gene matches: 8. Germline V gene lookup returns CDR1 SGHDT and CDR2 YYEEEE. The length of the CDR3 is 17 residues. CDR3 sequence: CASSLGQGARLTYEQYF. The CDR3 coding sequence is TGTGCCAGCAGCTTGGGACAGGGGGCGCGCTTAACCTACGAGCAGTACTTC.

This clone has a single count. The rearrangement joins TRBV7-8 to TRBJ1-6; D possibly corresponds to TRBD1 (5 bases). V lost 3 bases and J 1 base, leaving 10 bases between the germline ends. CDR3 length: 16 residues. The germline V gene encodes CDR1 SGHVS and CDR2 FQNEAQ. CDR3 region: CASSFGGDSYNSPLHF. The CDR3 DNA reads TGTGCCAGCAGCTTCGGAGGGGATTCCTATAATTCACCCCTCCACTTT.

The chain uses TRBV18 and TRBJ2-1; TRBD1 might be the D (6 bases). Germline CDR1 KGHSH, CDR2 LQKENI. The length of the CDR3 is 13 residues. The ends were cut back, 2 bases at V and 5 bases at J, with 7 bases in the middle. The CDR3 loop is CASSPGQNNEQFF. CDR3 coding DNA: TGTGCCAGCTCACCAGGACAGAACAATGAGCAGTTCTTC.

V gene TRBV3-1 (or the pseudogene TRBV3-2) combines with J gene TRBJ1-1; 12 bases are shared with TRBD1. J lost 0 bases, V lost 4 bases, and 3 bases had no gene match. Germline CDR1 and CDR2: LGHDT and YNNKEL (reference sequence). This CDR3 is 16 amino acids long. CDR3 protein: CASSPGTGGLNTEAFF. CDR3 coding DNA: TGTGCCAGCAGCCCGGGGACAGGGGGCCTGAACACTGAAGCTTTCTTT.

For this clone: Different DNA sequences within this sample yield the same CDR3. The rearrangement links TRBV28 to TRBJ2-3; D remains ambiguous. The V gene's germline CDR1 is MDHEN and CDR2 SYDVKM. V was pared by 2 bases and J by 6 bases, with 6 bases between. This CDR3 region has 12 residues. The CDR3 is CASSLERDTQYF. In DNA form, the CDR3 reads TGTGCCAGCAGTTTAGAGAGGGATACGCAGTATTTT. Together with reference TRBV28 and TRBJ2-3, the CDR3 gives the full variable domain: DVKVTQSSRYLVKRTGEKVFLECVQDMDHENMFWYRQDPGLGLRLIYFSYDVKMKEKGDIPEGYSVSREKKERFSLILESASTNQTSMYLCASSLERDTQYFGPGTRLTVL.

This chain joins TRBV6-6 and TRBJ1-3; D is undetermined. V was pared by 0 bases and J by 4 bases, with 4 bases between. The CDR3 loop spans 13 amino acids. Germline V lookup: CDR1 MNHNY, CDR2 SVGAGI (reference sequence). Written as DNA, the CDR3 is TGTGCCAGCAGTTACTCCCAGGGAAACACCATATATTTT. Translation gives CASSYSQGNTIYF.

The chain employs TRBV7-8 and TRBJ1-1; TRBD1 aligns across 10 bases. Looked up from germline, CDR1 is SGHVS and CDR2 is FQNEAQ. The CDR3 runs to 15 residues. Trimming removed 5 bases from V and 4 bases from J; junction bases left unmatched: 7. The CDR3 here is CASSQTGQGTTEAFF. In DNA form, the CDR3 reads TGTGCCAGCAGCCAGACGGGACAGGGGACCACTGAAGCTTTCTTT.

The chain recombines TRBV6-5 with TRBJ2-7, with D possibly being TRBD1 (5 bases). V shed 0 bases and J shed 6 bases, with 15 bases lying between them. The CDR3 totals 15 residues. Germline V gives CDR1 MNHEY, CDR2 SVGAGI. The CDR3 region has the DNA TGTGCCAGCAGTTACTCTGGGGCGAGTAGGTTCGAGCAGTACTTC. Residues: CASSYSGASRFEQYF.

This chain links TRBV11-2 with TRBJ2-7; 9 nucleotides agree with TRBD1. CDR1 and CDR2 (germline): SGHAT, FQNNGV. This CDR3 spans 15 amino acids. The V and J ends lost 0 bases and 6 bases, in that order; junction bases with no gene match: 6. In DNA, the CDR3 is TGTGCCAGCAGCTTAGAAGGACAGGGGTTCATCGAGCAGTACTTC. It yields the protein CASSLEGQGFIEQYF.

The chain employs TRBV5-4 and TRBJ2-5; 8 bases fit TRBD1. Germline V gene data show CDR1 as SGHNT and CDR2 as YYREEE (reference sequence). The CDR3 spans 14 residues. J lost 6 bases, V lost 4 bases, and 8 bases had no gene match. The CDR3 sequence is CASSKPDREKTQYF. The DNA of the CDR3 is TGTGCCAGCAGCAAGCCGGACAGGGAGAAGACCCAGTACTTC.

This sequence joins TRBV29-1 and TRBJ2-3, with 9 bases identical to TRBD2. Trimming at V came to 7 bases and at J to 3 bases, leaving 5 bases not matched to a gene. This CDR3 contains 13 residues. The germline CDR1 and CDR2 sequences are SQVTM and ANQGSEA. This CDR3 reads CSGSAGGTDTQYF. As DNA, the CDR3 is TGCAGCGGGTCGGCGGGGGGGACAGATACGCAGTATTTT.

The rearrangement links TRBV3-1 (or the pseudogene TRBV3-2) to TRBJ2-7; D may be TRBD2 (5 bases). Germline-derived CDR1 and CDR2 are LGHDT and YNNKEL (reference sequence). Trimming left V 0 bases short and J 2 bases short, with 8 bases between. CDR3 length: 14 residues. The CDR3 here is CASSQDSLAYEQYF. Written as DNA, the CDR3 is TGTGCCAGCAGCCAAGATTCACTAGCCTACGAGCAGTACTTC.

This clone was picked up a small number of times. The J gene is TRBJ1-2, the V gene TRBV7-9, with 7 bases aligning to TRBD1. The CDR3 runs 14 residues. The germline CDR1 and CDR2 sequences are SEHNR and FQNEAQ (reference sequence). V was clipped by 5 bases and J by 3 bases; unmatched bases: 6. Here the CDR3 DNA reads TGTGCCAGCAGCCCTCGGGACAGAGACTATGGCTACACCTTC. Translated, it gives CASSPRDRDYGYTF.

The rearrangement uses TRBV27 and TRBJ2-6, with D maybe TRBD2 (6 bases). The CDR3 runs 13 residues. V shed 3 bases and J shed 9 bases, with 9 bases lying between them. The germline CDR1 and CDR2 sequences are MNHEY and SMNVEV (reference sequence). CDR3 region: CASSLTRNNVLTF. The CDR3 DNA follows: TGTGCCAGCAGTTTGACTAGAAACAACGTCCTGACTTTC. Drawing the rest from reference TRBV27 and TRBJ2-6, the complete variable domain is EAQVTQNPRYLITVTGKKLTVTCSQNMNHEYMSWYRQDPGLGLRQIYYSMNVEVTDKGDVPEGYKVSRKEKRNFPLILESPSPNQTSLYFCASSLTRNNVLTFGAGSRLTVL.